This record covers a single TCR beta chain. What it binds is unknown. Those who donated were healthy HIV-negative adults, with no recent acute infections or vaccinations reported. This table comes from immunoSEQ multiplex PCR, and its TCRdb copy is limited to in-frame clones, with some not included. The sample has fewer than 1.6 million clones, 98% seen once. The germline CDR1 and CDR2 sequences are MNHNS and SASEGT. This CDR3 spans 15 amino acids. This record belongs to a study of shared clonotypes between healthy human individuals. Study results and caveats: Clonotype sharing across donors was expected to vary with sequencing depth.

The receptor comes from a man aged 25 to 45 in good health. The chain joins TRBV6-1 to TRBJ2-2, with TRBD1 matching 7 bases. The sample was naive CD4+ T cells sorted from blood. The subset is: CD45RA+ positively selected. CDR3 in amino acids: CGTRTGSLNTGELFF. The CDR3 DNA follows: TGTGGGACCCGGACAGGAAGCCTAAACACCGGGGAGCTGTTTTTT.